These 9 T cell receptor beta chains were sequenced from one sample in a study of blood T cell repertoires in COVID-19. Produced via immunoSEQ multiplex PCR; TCRdb's table is partial and in-frame only. The profile shows about 400,000 clones, around 88% of them singletons. The sample consisted of peripheral blood. These receptors were collected from a woman in her 30s with acute or convalescent COVID-19.

This chain links TRBV4-1 with TRBJ2-2; 9 bases align to TRBD1. CDR1 is MGHRA and CDR2 is YSYEKL in the germline V gene. The CDR3 is made up of 15 amino acids. J gave up 4 bases and V 1 base, and 1 base lay outside the gene matches. The CDR3 loop is CASSQGQGGTGELFF. DNA of the CDR3: TGCGCCAGCAGCCAAGGACAGGGGGGCACCGGGGAGCTGTTTTTT.

The chain joins TRBV5-5 to TRBJ2-7; D gene unclear. This CDR3 contains 12 residues. V gave up 4 bases and J gave up 4 bases, with 9 bases separating them. CDR1 is SGHKS and CDR2 is YYEKEE in the germline V gene (reference sequence). The CDR3: CASSPSGYEQYF. The CDR3 DNA follows: TGTGCCAGCAGCCCCAGTGGTTACGAGCAGTACTTC.

The chain uses TRBV9 and TRBJ1-3; 7 bases line up with TRBD1. This CDR3 region has 16 residues. V trimming: 2 bases; J trimming: 0 bases; junction bases outside the gene matches: 5. The germline V gene has CDR1 SGDLS and CDR2 YYNGEE. As DNA, the CDR3 is TGTGCCAGCAGCGTCCTGACAGGGCCCTCTGGAAACACCATATATTTT. Amino acids: CASSVLTGPSGNTIYF.

CDR3 sequence (DNA): TGTGCCAGCAGCTTGGACTTGATTACGCGGTCCTATAATTCACCCCTCCACTTT. Its translation is CASSLDLITRSYNSPLHF. The rearrangement uses TRBV5-5 and TRBJ1-6; no firm D call. V lost 0 bases, J lost 1 base, and 14 bases lay in between. Per germline, CDR1 SGHKS and CDR2 YYEKEE (reference sequence). The CDR3 runs to 18 residues.

This chain connects TRBV6-5 to TRBJ1-6; a weak D match, TRBD1 (5 bases). The CDR3 sequence is 14 residues long. Germline values: CDR1 MNHEY, CDR2 SVGAGI. The V end lost 8 bases, the J end lost 9 bases, and 17 bases lay between the germline ends. CDR3 DNA sequence: TGTGCCAGCGGGGATAGGGTGGGGGGTTCACCCCTCCACTTT. Protein product: CASGDRVGGSPLHF.

The rearrangement uses TRBV6-5 and TRBJ2-1; no definite D call. The CDR3 is 14 amino acids. Trimming cost V 2 bases and J 12 bases, with 17 bases left between them. From germline, CDR1 is MNHEY and CDR2 SVGAGI. The CDR3 reads CASSYQFAADGQFF. CDR3 coding DNA: TGTGCCAGCAGTTACCAGTTTGCGGCCGATGGGCAGTTCTTC.

This clone was found once. The J gene is TRBJ2-7, the V gene TRBV7-2; a weak D match, TRBD1 (6 bases). Germline V gives CDR1 SGHTA, CDR2 FQGNSA. Trimming cost V 5 bases and J 4 bases, with 18 bases left between them. The CDR3 is 15 amino acids. CDR3 region: CASSPPQGSRYEQYF. DNA for the CDR3: TGTGCCAGCAGCCCTCCGCAGGGGAGTAGGTACGAGCAGTACTTC.

Only one count was recorded for this clone. The gene calls are TRBV12-3 or TRBV12-4 and TRBJ1-1; TRBD1 is a possible D gene (5 bases). This CDR3 spans 11 amino acids. Trimming took off 8 bases at V and 4 bases at J, with 8 bases between the two ends. CDR3 in amino acids: CASGGGTEAFF. The CDR3 nucleotides are TGTGCCAGCGGCGGGGGCACTGAAGCTTTCTTT.

The chain couples TRBV15 to TRBJ2-7; TRBD1 might be the D (5 bases). The CDR3 has 16 residues. V dropped 1 base and J dropped 0 bases, with 13 bases sitting between them. The germline gives CDR1 LNHNV, CDR2 YYDKDF (reference sequence). CDR3: CATSRAYFQGSYEQYF. CDR3 in DNA: TGTGCCACCAGCAGAGCTTATTTTCAGGGCTCCTACGAGCAGTACTTC.